One sample yielded the 10 T cell receptor beta chains listed below, sequenced in a study of response to subunit inactivated influenza vaccine. TCRdb processed the RT-PCR reads anew with MiXCR; each CDR3 protein has one entry. This sample yields 710,000 or so distinct CDR3 sequences, of which around 16% are seen a single time; 11% belongs to the top ten. This sample comprised PBMCs from blood, obtained 11 to 12 days after vaccination. The receptors stem from a man aged 45-60 years who received an inactivated influenza vaccine.

The table lists this clonotype with a few counts. The chain has TRBV10-2 and TRBJ2-7, with TRBD1 matching over 7 bases. J lost 2 bases, V lost 8 bases, and 6 bases had no gene match. CDR1 is WSHSY and CDR2 is SAAADI in the germline V gene. CDR3 length: 13 residues. The CDR3 coding sequence is TGCGCCAGCCAAGACGGACAGGCCTACGAGCAGTACTTC. It specifies CASQDGQAYEQYF.

The V gene is TRBV12-3 or TRBV12-4, the J gene TRBJ2-2, with 8 bases aligning to TRBD2. The V gene end was trimmed by 3 bases and the J gene end by 5 bases; junction bases not matched to a gene: 5. This CDR3 region has 15 residues. CDR3 DNA sequence: TGTGCCAGCAGTTTTGCGGGGGGCAGGACCGGGGAGCTGTTTTTT. It translates to CASSFAGGRTGELFF.

The sample holds many counts of this clonotype. The chain links TRBV7-2 to TRBJ2-3, with D uncertain. The ends were cut back, 2 bases at V and 4 bases at J, with 13 bases in the middle. CDR3 length: 15 residues. Germline loops: CDR1 SGHTA, CDR2 FQGNSA. CDR3 residues: CASSLNSFPSDTQYF. The CDR3 DNA follows: TGTGCCAGCAGCTTAAACAGTTTTCCCTCAGATACGCAGTATTTT.

J is TRBJ2-4 and V is TRBV5-1; D unresolved. The V gene's germline CDR1 is SGHRS and CDR2 YFSETQ. CDR3 length: 13 amino acids. The V end lost 6 bases, the J end lost 0 bases, and 7 bases lay between the germline ends. The CDR3 here is CASTDLAKNIQYF. Here the CDR3 DNA reads TGCGCCAGCACTGACCTAGCCAAAAACATTCAGTACTTC.

This clonotype has more than one count but fewer than ten. J is TRBJ2-5 and V is TRBV6-2 or TRBV6-3; TRBD1 agrees at 7 bases. The CDR3 consists of 14 residues. Unmatched junction bases numbered 5, after V lost 6 bases and J lost 1 base. Germline V gene data show CDR1 as MNHEY and CDR2 as SVGEGT. This CDR3 is CASSQTGAQETQYF. The CDR3 nucleotides are TGTGCCAGCAGCCAAACAGGGGCCCAAGAGACCCAGTACTTC.

This chain connects TRBV10-1 to TRBJ1-2; no clear D gene. V was shortened by 3 bases and J by 6 bases, with 11 bases between the two germline ends. Germline V CDR1 and CDR2: WNHNN, SYGVQD (reference sequence). The CDR3 is made up of 13 amino acids. Here the CDR3 DNA reads TGCGCCAGCAGTGATGGCGGCCCGAATGGCTACACCTTC. Its protein is CASSDGGPNGYTF.

The rearrangement uses TRBV14 and TRBJ2-7; D is uncertain. Per the germline V gene, CDR1 is SGHDN and CDR2 is FVKESK. The CDR3 is 13 amino acids. V was shortened by 2 bases and J by 4 bases, with 9 bases between the two germline ends. The CDR3 DNA is TGTGCCAGCAGCCAATTCCACGGATACGAGCAGTACTTC. It encodes CASSQFHGYEQYF.

This chain links TRBV2 with TRBJ2-4; a weak D match, TRBD2 (6 bases). Germline V gene sequence: CDR1 SNHLY, CDR2 FYNNEI. V shed 3 bases and J shed 9 bases, with 18 bases lying between them. The CDR3 has 15 amino acids. The CDR3 nucleotides read TGTGCCAGCAGTGATCGCGGGGCAGTAATGGGCATTCAGTACTTC. Amino acid sequence: CASSDRGAVMGIQYF. Full variable domain (remainder filled in from reference TRBV2 and TRBJ2-4): EPEVTQTPSHQVTQMGQEVILRCVPISNHLYFYWYRQILGQKVEFLVSFYNNEISEKSEIFDDQFSVERPDGSNFTLKIRSTKLEDSAMYFCASSDRGAVMGIQYFGAGTRLSVL.

A remark on this clonotype: One end of the junction fails to match germline, which may point to a read error. The chain has TRBV20-1 and TRBJ2-7; D may be TRBD1 (5 bases). Germline CDR1 reads DFQATT; CDR2 reads SNEGSKA (reference sequence). This CDR3 is 13 amino acids long. CDR3 region: CSASATASYGQYF. In DNA form, the CDR3 reads TGCAGTGCTAGCGCGACAGCGTCCTACGGGCAGTACTTC.

This clonotype has a handful of counts. The rearrangement links TRBV5-6 to TRBJ1-2; possible D gene TRBD1, 6 bases. This CDR3 is built from 13 residues. Trimming took 5 bases from V and 5 from J, leaving 13 bases between them. The germline CDR1 and CDR2 sequences are SGHDT and YYEEEE. The DNA for the CDR3 is TGTGCCAGCAGTTTTCAGGGGTTATATGGCTACACCTTC. As protein: CASSFQGLYGYTF.